One sample yielded the 26 T cell receptor beta chains listed below, sequenced in a study of control samples from healthy donors and cancer patients. The repertoire was sequenced with immunoSEQ multiplex PCR; TCRdb's copy has only in-frame clones and lacks some. The sample has about 160,000 clones; approximately 90% are singletons. The sample was blood. The receptor source for this set is a woman aged 30 to 39 in good health.

This chain uses TRBV30 with TRBJ2-6; tentative D call: TRBD2 (6 bases). The germline CDR1 and CDR2 sequences are GTSNPN and SVGIG (reference sequence). Trimming removed 1 base from V and 2 bases from J, with 6 bases in between. CDR3 length: 14 amino acids. Here the CDR3 reads CAWSAGAGANVLTF. The CDR3 DNA follows: TGTGCCTGGAGTGCGGGGGCTGGGGCCAACGTCCTGACTTTC.

The chain has TRBV9 and TRBJ2-1; 11 bases are a match to TRBD1. Germline CDR1 is SGDLS and CDR2 is YYNGEE. CDR3 length equals 14 residues. With V trimmed by 2 bases and J by 7 bases, 2 bases remained unmatched. The DNA for the CDR3 is TGTGCCAGCAGCGTGGGGACAGGGGGGAATGAGCAGTTCTTC. Its translation is CASSVGTGGNEQFF.

The chain employs TRBV28 and TRBJ2-3; 8 positions agree with TRBD1. Germline V CDR1 and CDR2: MDHEN, SYDVKM. The CDR3 runs to 15 residues. Trimming removed 4 bases from V and 4 bases from J; junction bases left unmatched: 7. As DNA, the CDR3 is TGTGCCAGCAGTTCTTCCGGGACAGGCCCAGATACGCAGTATTTT. Its translation is CASSSSGTGPDTQYF.

The count of this clone is one. The chain has TRBV6-4 and TRBJ1-4; TRBD1 matches at 10 bases. The germline gives CDR1 MRHNA, CDR2 SNTAGT. V lost 6 bases and J lost 7; bases outside the gene matches: 2. The CDR3 has 13 amino acids. In DNA, the CDR3 is TGTGCCAGCAGGCGGGACAGGGGTGAAAAACTGTTTTTT. This translates into CASRRDRGEKLFF.

The chain uses TRBV12-3 or TRBV12-4 and TRBJ2-7; the D is unclear. This CDR3 has 13 residues. V lost 6 bases and J lost 4, with 13 bases in between. The chain's CDR3 is CASRTDPSYEQYF. CDR3 sequence (DNA): TGTGCCAGCAGGACGGACCCTTCGTACGAGCAGTACTTC.

This clone appeared a few times. V and J are TRBV4-1 and TRBJ2-5; tentative D call: TRBD2 (6 bases). The CDR3 is made up of 14 amino acids. The V and J ends lost 4 bases and 4 bases respectively, with 13 bases between them. Germline CDR1 and CDR2: MGHRA and YSYEKL. DNA for the CDR3: TGCGCCAGCAGCCCCCGAGGAGGGTTAGAGACCCAGTACTTC. Encoded protein: CASSPRGGLETQYF.

The gene calls are TRBV4-1 and TRBJ2-2; no clear D gene. The V end lost 3 bases, the J end lost 6 bases, and 8 bases lay between the germline ends. Germline V gene lookup returns CDR1 MGHRA and CDR2 YSYEKL. CDR3 length: 13 amino acids. In nucleotides, the CDR3 is TGCGCCAGCAGCCAGACCTCGTCCGGGGAGCTGTTTTTT. This encodes CASSQTSSGELFF.

This sequence joins TRBV6-2 or TRBV6-3 and TRBJ2-7; 10 nucleotides align to TRBD2. Germline-derived CDR1 and CDR2 are MNHEY and SVGEGT. V lost 6 bases and J lost 4; bases outside the gene matches: 3. The CDR3 is 13 amino acids. CDR3 in DNA: TGTGCCAGCAGCGGACTAGCGGAATACGAGCAGTACTTC. Protein sequence: CASSGLAEYEQYF.

This rearrangement joins TRBV23-1 to TRBJ1-6; D ambiguous. TRBV23-1 falls under the ORF class, with uncertain function. V shed 0 bases and J shed 6 bases, with 15 bases lying between them. This CDR3 contains 17 residues. CDR3 loop: CASSQSEDLLFNSPLHF. Here the CDR3 DNA reads TGCGCCAGCAGTCAATCGGAGGATCTTTTATTTAATTCACCCCTCCACTTT.

V is TRBV19 and J is TRBJ1-5, with D maybe TRBD1 (6 bases). The V end lost 3 bases, the J end lost 3 bases, and 24 bases lay between the germline ends. The V gene's germline CDR1 is LNHDA and CDR2 SQIVND (reference sequence). The CDR3 is 19 amino acids. Here the CDR3 DNA reads TGTGCCAGTAGTATTTCGCACCGGACCTCCACAGGGATCAATCAGCCCCAGCATTTT. This gives the protein CASSISHRTSTGINQPQHF.

The chain links TRBV29-1 to TRBJ2-2, with D possibly called TRBD1 or TRBD2 (6 bases each). Germline CDR1 SQVTM, CDR2 ANQGSEA. The CDR3 runs 18 residues. Trimming removed 3 bases from V and 0 bases from J, with 20 bases in between. CDR3 loop: CSVDLGGRSGSNTGELFF. CDR3 coding DNA: TGCAGCGTTGACCTAGGGGGTCGTAGCGGCTCGAACACCGGGGAGCTGTTTTTT.

The V call is TRBV5-6, the J call TRBJ2-7, with unresolved D. This CDR3 has 14 residues. V lost 4 bases, J lost 2 bases, and 13 bases lay in between. The germline CDR1 and CDR2 sequences are SGHDT and YYEEEE. For the CDR3, the DNA is TGTGCCAGCAGCAACAGCCTTACCACCTACGAGCAGTACTTC. Its protein is CASSNSLTTYEQYF.

V and J are TRBV2 and TRBJ2-1; 14 nucleotides match TRBD2. Germline loops: CDR1 SNHLY, CDR2 FYNNEI. The CDR3 extends over 14 amino acids. With 6 bases clipped from V and 9 bases from J, the junction kept 4 bases outside the gene matches. The CDR3 coding sequence is TGTGCCAGCAGGGGACTAGCGGGAGAGGGTGAGCAGTTCTTC. Its protein is CASRGLAGEGEQFF.

V is TRBV9 and J is TRBJ1-4; no reliable D call. CDR1 SGDLS and CDR2 YYNGEE come from the germline V gene. The V end was cut by 4 bases, the J end by 10 bases, with 17 bases between. The CDR3 length is 14 residues. CDR3 protein: CASSPPVGPRKLFF. The CDR3 DNA follows: TGTGCCAGCAGCCCTCCCGTCGGGCCTCGAAAACTGTTTTTT. Looking up the rest from reference TRBV9 and TRBJ1-4 gives the full variable domain: DSGVTQTPKHLITATGQRVTLRCSPRSGDLSVYWYQQSLDQGLQFLIQYYNGEERAKGNILERFSAQQFPDLHSELNLSSLELGDSALYFCASSPPVGPRKLFFGSGTQLSVL.

The genes are TRBV7-8 and TRBJ2-7; D is possibly TRBD2 (5 bases). Germline V gives CDR1 SGHVS, CDR2 FQNEAQ. The V and J ends lost 4 bases and 3 bases respectively, with 10 bases between them. The CDR3 is 13 amino acids. The CDR3 reads CASSSGVHYEQYF. DNA of the CDR3: TGTGCCAGCAGCTCCGGGGTTCACTACGAGCAGTACTTC.

The chain carries TRBV27 and TRBJ2-3; D is uncertain. V lost 2 bases, J lost 5 bases, and 8 bases lay in between. The CDR3 contains 13 residues. Germline CDR1 is MNHEY and CDR2 is SMNVEV (reference sequence). This CDR3 is CASSLSSGDTQYF. The CDR3 DNA is TGTGCCAGCAGTTTAAGTTCGGGAGATACGCAGTATTTT.

This chain joins TRBV3-1 (or the pseudogene TRBV3-2) and TRBJ1-2; D might be TRBD1 (5 bases). Trimming stripped 4 bases from V and 5 bases from J, with 11 bases between. CDR1 is LGHDT and CDR2 is YNNKEL in the germline V gene (reference sequence). The CDR3 consists of 13 residues. The CDR3 is CASSRLEGYGYTF. The DNA of the CDR3 is TGTGCCAGCAGCCGCCTCGAGGGGTATGGCTACACCTTC.

The chain uses TRBV5-4 and TRBJ1-2; TRBD1 matches 8 bases. CDR1 is SGHNT, CDR2 YYREEE, per germline (reference sequence). Trimming at V came to 0 bases and at J to 4 bases, leaving 2 bases not matched to a gene. This CDR3 has 14 amino acids. In DNA, the CDR3 is TGTGCCAGCAGCTTGGGGACAGGGACCTATGGCTACACCTTC. Its translation is CASSLGTGTYGYTF.

V is TRBV13 and J is TRBJ1-5, with 7 positions matching TRBD1. The V segment lost 0 bases and the J segment 3 bases; nucleotides outside the gene matches: 5. This CDR3 comprises 16 residues. Per the germline V gene, CDR1 is PRHDT and CDR2 is FYEKMQ (reference sequence). The CDR3 region has the DNA TGTGCCAGCAGCTTAGGGACAGGGATTGCCAATCAGCCCCAGCATTTT. Encoded protein: CASSLGTGIANQPQHF.

This rearrangement joins TRBV10-3 to TRBJ2-5; 12 bases are a match to TRBD2. The V gene end was trimmed by 5 bases and the J gene end by 1 base; junction bases not matched to a gene: 5. Germline V gene sequence: CDR1 ENHRY, CDR2 SYGVKD. The CDR3 has 16 residues. The CDR3 spells CAISFLAGGTQETQYF. CDR3 DNA: TGTGCCATCAGTTTTCTAGCGGGAGGGACCCAAGAGACCCAGTACTTC.

The chain joins TRBV14 to TRBJ1-3; D is unresolved. Trimming removed 0 bases at V and 4 bases at J, with 7 bases between. Germline-derived CDR1 and CDR2 are SGHDN and FVKESK. This CDR3 is 14 amino acids long. DNA of the CDR3: TGTGCCAGCAGCCAAGACTCCCTAGGAAACACCATATATTTT. Amino acids: CASSQDSLGNTIYF.

This clone came up once. The V gene is TRBV14, the J gene TRBJ1-2; D is unresolved. Looked up from germline, CDR1 is SGHDN and CDR2 is FVKESK. There are 13 residues in the CDR3. V gave up 0 bases and J gave up 4 bases, with 6 bases separating them. The CDR3 region has the DNA TGTGCCAGCAGCCAAGATTTCGCCTATGGCTACACCTTC. Translation gives CASSQDFAYGYTF.

The chain couples TRBV9 to TRBJ2-2; TRBD1 or TRBD2 may be the D gene (5 bases each). Germline CDR1 reads SGDLS; CDR2 reads YYNGEE. CDR3 size: 15 residues. Trimming took 3 bases from V and 4 from J, leaving 13 bases between them. The DNA for the CDR3 is TGTGCCAGCAGCGACCGGGTTGGGGGCACCGGGGAGCTGTTTTTT. Amino acids: CASSDRVGGTGELFF.

This chain connects TRBV28 to TRBJ1-4; TRBD1 is a possible D gene (5 bases). Trimming pared 5 bases from V and 7 bases from J, leaving 14 bases between. Germline V gives CDR1 MDHEN, CDR2 SYDVKM. The CDR3 loop spans 14 amino acids. CDR3 region: CASSVTAMGEKLFF. CDR3 bases: TGTGCCAGCAGTGTGACAGCCATGGGTGAAAAACTGTTTTTT.

The rearrangement uses TRBV28 and TRBJ1-3; 9 nucleotides agree with TRBD1. This CDR3 contains 15 residues. J lost 4 bases, V lost 6 bases, and 7 bases had no gene match. Germline CDR1 MDHEN, CDR2 SYDVKM. CDR3 sequence: CASRTQGASGNTIYF. In DNA, the CDR3 is TGTGCCAGCAGAACACAGGGGGCGTCGGGAAACACCATATATTTT.

The chain recombines TRBV13 with TRBJ1-4, with a possible D match to TRBD1 (5 bases). Germline loops: CDR1 PRHDT, CDR2 FYEKMQ (reference sequence). The V and J ends lost 1 base and 3 bases respectively, with 6 bases between them. The CDR3 sequence is 14 residues long. The CDR3 is CASSLEGANEKLFF. The CDR3 nucleotides are TGTGCCAGCAGCTTAGAAGGGGCTAATGAAAAACTGTTTTTT.